This is a list of T cell receptor beta chains from one sample in a study of tumor-infiltrating lymphocytes in primary liver carcinoma. TCRdb reprocessed the multiplex PCR reads with MiXCR, giving one entry per CDR3 protein. The sample contains under 30,000 distinct CDR3 sequences, approximately 78% of which appear only once. Sequencing was carried out using liver tumor tissue from sampling region 3. These receptors were taken from a man aged 40-49 years with primary liver carcinoma and hepatitis B virus infection. Each CDR3 is given with its conserved first and last residue. D genes are given only for firm matches. Size tells how often a clone was seen (once, few, many) or the class of an expanded clone, and some rows leave it out.

TRBJ2-5 | NA | TRBV7-9 | TRBD2 | TGTGCCAGCAGCTCACGGGGGACTAGCGGATGGTACCAAGAGACCCAGGACTTC | CASSSRGTSGWYQETQDF
TRBJ2-2 | NA | TRBV29-1 | NA | TGCAGCGTTGCCCGGACAGCGAGCACCGGGGGGCTGTTTTTT | CSVARTASTGGLFF
TRBJ2-1 | NA | TRBV20-1 | TRBD2 | TGCAGTGCCACCCCTGTCGCGGGAGGGAAGAATGAGCAGTTCTTC | CSATPVAGGKNEQFF
TRBJ2-3 | medium-sized | TRBV6-2/TRBV6-3 | NA | TGTGCCAGCAGATCATATGAGGAAATCGATACGCAGTATTTT | CASRSYEEIDTQYF
TRBJ2-5 | many | TRBV30 | TRBD2 | TGTGTCTGGAGTGAGCTAGCGGGAGAGACCCAGTACTTC | CVWSELAGETQYF
TRBJ2-7 | many | TRBV7-9 | NA | TGTGCCAGCAGCTTAGGGGGGGAAACCTACGAGCAGTACTTC | CASSLGGETYEQYF
TRBJ2-4 | once | TRBV11-2 | NA | TGTGCTAGCAGCCCAACTGGGGCTTCCACTGGGGCCAAAAACATTCAGTACTTC | CASSPTGASTGAKNIQYF
TRBJ1-1 | NA | TRBV29-1 | NA | TGTAGCGTTGAGGGGAGGCCGTCCTCGCCTGAAGCATTCTTT | CSVEGRPSSPEAFF
TRBJ1-2 | NA | TRBV12-3/TRBV12-4 | TRBD1 | TGTGCCAGCAGCCTCGAACAGGGGGCAAATTATAGCTACACCTTC | CASSLEQGANYSYTF
TRBJ2-1 | few | TRBV11-2 | TRBD2 | TGTGCCAGCAGTCAAACCCCTAGCGGTGAGCAGTTCTTC | CASSQTPSGEQFF
TRBJ2-7 | NA | TRBV12-3/TRBV12-4 | TRBD1 | TGTGCCAGCACTATGGGGACAGGGGGGTCCTACGAGGAGTCCTTC | CASTMGTGGSYEESF
TRBJ2-1 | NA | TRBV29-1 | NA | TGCAGCGTTGGAGCAGCCCCCCCGTACAATGAGCAGTTCTTC | CSVGAAPPYNEQFF
TRBJ2-7 | NA | TRBV11-2 | TRBD1 | TGTGACAGCAGTTTTGTGGCAGGGGGCCAGTACGAGCGGTACTTC | CDSSFVAGGQYERYF
TRBJ2-3 | NA | TRBV4-2 | NA | TGTGCCAGCGGTCAAGAGAAGGGAGTCACAGATACGCAGTATTTT | CASGQEKGVTDTQYF
TRBJ2-2 | NA | TRBV5-6 | TRBD1 | TGTGCCAGCAGTATCGGGACACGGGTCACAGGGGAACTGTTTTTT | CASSIGTRVTGELFF
TRBJ2-7 | NA | TRBV24-1 | NA | TGTGCCACCAATGATTCGAGTGCGGGTGTCTACGAGCAGTACTTC | CATNDSSAGVYEQYF
TRBJ2-1 | NA | TRBV12-3/TRBV12-4 | NA | TGTGCCAGCAGTTTTCGCGGATATGGGCAGTTCTTC | CASSFRGYGQFF
TRBJ2-7 | NA | TRBV6-5 | TRBD1 | TGTGCCAGCCCCTCCTGGACAGGATATAACGGGCAGTACTTC | CASPSWTGYNGQYF
TRBJ2-7 | NA | TRBV13 | NA | TGTGCCAGTAGCTTGATTAGCGGCTCCTACGAGCAGTACTTC | CASSLISGSYEQYF
TRBJ2-1 | many | TRBV11-2 | TRBD2 | TGTGCCAGCAGCCCGGGACTAGCGGGAGGGGCGGGTGAGCAGTTCTTC | CASSPGLAGGAGEQFF
TRBJ2-1 | many | TRBV28 | NA | TGTGCCAGCACACCCAGACCGGCCGGAAGGGGCTACAATGAGCAGTTCTTC | CASTPRPAGRGYNEQFF
TRBJ2-5 | NA | TRBV29-1 | NA | TGCAGCGTTGAAGATCGGACCGGGAGAGAGACCCAGTACTTC | CSVEDRTGRETQYF
TRBJ1-5 | NA | TRBV5-1 | TRBD1 | TGCGCCAGCAGCTTCCCTACCGGACAGGGATATCAGCCCCAGCATTTT | CASSFPTGQGYQPQHF
TRBJ2-7 | NA | TRBV4-2 | NA | TGTGCCAGCGGCCAAGATGTGAACGAGCGGTACTTC | CASGQDVNERYF
TRBJ2-7 | NA | TRBV6-1 | NA | TGTACCGCAAAACCCGTCGGGAGCTACCAGGAGCAGTACTTC | CTAKPVGSYQEQYF
TRBJ2-7 | many | TRBV5-1 | TRBD1 | TGCGCCAGCAGCTTGGGGGGGACAGGGGTTCAGTACGAGCAGTACTTC | CASSLGGTGVQYEQYF
TRBJ1-5 | NA | TRBV7-8 | NA | TGTGCCAGCAGCCCCGAGAGGGTAATTAATCAGTCCCAGCATTTT | CASSPERVINQSQHF
TRBJ2-3 | NA | TRBV4-1 | TRBD2 | TGTGCCAGTAGCCAAGATCCGGCTAGCGGGGTTAGCACAGATACGCAGTATTTT | CASSQDPASGVSTDTQYF
TRBJ2-5 | NA | TRBV4-3 | TRBD2 | TGCGCCAGCAGCCAAGGTGTGACTAGCGGGGGGGATACCCAGTACTTC | CASSQGVTSGGDTQYF
TRBJ2-2 | NA | TRBV19 | NA | TGTGCCAGTAGTATGTACGGGACGGGCATCGGGGAGCTGTTCTTT | CASSMYGTGIGELFF
TRBJ2-7 | NA | TRBV6-5 | TRBD1 | TGTGCCAGGGGGATAAAGGGGGCAGGCGAGCAGTACTTC | CARGIKGAGEQYF
TRBJ2-7 | NA | TRBV7-9 | NA | TGTGACAGCAGCTTGGGGAACGAGCAGTATTTC | CDSSLGNEQYF
TRBJ2-5 | NA | TRBV11-2 | TRBD1 | TGTGCCAGCAGTATCCCGACAGGGCCTCGTCAAGAGACCCAGTACTTC | CASSIPTGPRQETQYF
TRBJ2-3 | few | TRBV9 | NA | TGTGCCAGCAGCGTAAGCGGAGTGGTGTCAGATACGCAGTATTTT | CASSVSGVVSDTQYF
TRBJ2-1 | NA | TRBV29-1 | TRBD2 | TGTGGCGTTGAGGGGTTAGCGGGAGATGTGTACAACGAGCAATTCTTC | CGVEGLAGDVYNEQFF
TRBJ2-1 | NA | TRBV11-2 | NA | TGCGCCAGCAACTTAGCCGCAGGAGTTGTCAATGAGCAGTTCTTC | CASNLAAGVVNEQFF
TRBJ2-5 | NA | TRBV11-1 | TRBD1 | TGTGCCAGTGGACAGGTGGAGGTGGAGACCCAGTACTTC | CASGQVEVETQYF
TRBJ2-1 | once | TRBV11-2 | NA | TGTGCCGGCAGCTTAGCCGCAGGCGTTGTCAATGAGCAGTTCTTC | CAGSLAAGVVNEQFF
TRBJ2-5 | many | TRBV10-3 | NA | TGTGCCACCAGTGAGTCGGCTACCAGACAAGAGACCCAGTACTTC | CATSESATRQETQYF
TRBJ1-2 | NA | TRBV4-1 | TRBD1 | TGCCCCAGGAGCCAAGGGGACAGGAACCATGACTACACCTTC | CPRSQGDRNHDYTF
TRBJ2-7 | NA | TRBV12-3/TRBV12-4 | NA | TGTGTCAGCAGTTTAATAGGCTCCGGTGGCTCCTACGAGCTGTACTTC | CVSSLIGSGGSYELYF
TRBJ2-7 | NA | TRBV13 | TRBD2 | TGTGCCAACAGCTTGACTAGCGGCACCTACGTGCAGCACTTC | CANSLTSGTYVQHF
TRBJ2-4 | NA | TRBV11-2 | NA | TGTGCCAGCAGCCTAACGGGACTAGCCAAAAACATTCAGTACTTC | CASSLTGLAKNIQYF
TRBJ2-1 | NA | TRBV7-8 | TRBD1 | TGTGCCAGCAGCCCGGACAGGATATACAATGAGCAGCTCTTC | CASSPDRIYNEQLF
TRBJ2-1 | NA | TRBV7-2 | TRBD2 | TGTGCCAGCAGCGCTTATAGCGGGGTGACAAGTGAGCAGTTCTTC | CASSAYSGVTSEQFF
TRBJ2-1 | NA | TRBV29-1 | NA | TGCAGCGCCTGCCCAGAGGGGAATGAACAGTTCTTC | CSACPEGNEQFF
TRBJ2-7 | NA | TRBV10-3 | TRBD2 | TGTGCTATCACCAAACGATCGGGACTAGCGGGAGGGTTCTCCAACGAGCAATACTTC | CAITKRSGLAGGFSNEQYF